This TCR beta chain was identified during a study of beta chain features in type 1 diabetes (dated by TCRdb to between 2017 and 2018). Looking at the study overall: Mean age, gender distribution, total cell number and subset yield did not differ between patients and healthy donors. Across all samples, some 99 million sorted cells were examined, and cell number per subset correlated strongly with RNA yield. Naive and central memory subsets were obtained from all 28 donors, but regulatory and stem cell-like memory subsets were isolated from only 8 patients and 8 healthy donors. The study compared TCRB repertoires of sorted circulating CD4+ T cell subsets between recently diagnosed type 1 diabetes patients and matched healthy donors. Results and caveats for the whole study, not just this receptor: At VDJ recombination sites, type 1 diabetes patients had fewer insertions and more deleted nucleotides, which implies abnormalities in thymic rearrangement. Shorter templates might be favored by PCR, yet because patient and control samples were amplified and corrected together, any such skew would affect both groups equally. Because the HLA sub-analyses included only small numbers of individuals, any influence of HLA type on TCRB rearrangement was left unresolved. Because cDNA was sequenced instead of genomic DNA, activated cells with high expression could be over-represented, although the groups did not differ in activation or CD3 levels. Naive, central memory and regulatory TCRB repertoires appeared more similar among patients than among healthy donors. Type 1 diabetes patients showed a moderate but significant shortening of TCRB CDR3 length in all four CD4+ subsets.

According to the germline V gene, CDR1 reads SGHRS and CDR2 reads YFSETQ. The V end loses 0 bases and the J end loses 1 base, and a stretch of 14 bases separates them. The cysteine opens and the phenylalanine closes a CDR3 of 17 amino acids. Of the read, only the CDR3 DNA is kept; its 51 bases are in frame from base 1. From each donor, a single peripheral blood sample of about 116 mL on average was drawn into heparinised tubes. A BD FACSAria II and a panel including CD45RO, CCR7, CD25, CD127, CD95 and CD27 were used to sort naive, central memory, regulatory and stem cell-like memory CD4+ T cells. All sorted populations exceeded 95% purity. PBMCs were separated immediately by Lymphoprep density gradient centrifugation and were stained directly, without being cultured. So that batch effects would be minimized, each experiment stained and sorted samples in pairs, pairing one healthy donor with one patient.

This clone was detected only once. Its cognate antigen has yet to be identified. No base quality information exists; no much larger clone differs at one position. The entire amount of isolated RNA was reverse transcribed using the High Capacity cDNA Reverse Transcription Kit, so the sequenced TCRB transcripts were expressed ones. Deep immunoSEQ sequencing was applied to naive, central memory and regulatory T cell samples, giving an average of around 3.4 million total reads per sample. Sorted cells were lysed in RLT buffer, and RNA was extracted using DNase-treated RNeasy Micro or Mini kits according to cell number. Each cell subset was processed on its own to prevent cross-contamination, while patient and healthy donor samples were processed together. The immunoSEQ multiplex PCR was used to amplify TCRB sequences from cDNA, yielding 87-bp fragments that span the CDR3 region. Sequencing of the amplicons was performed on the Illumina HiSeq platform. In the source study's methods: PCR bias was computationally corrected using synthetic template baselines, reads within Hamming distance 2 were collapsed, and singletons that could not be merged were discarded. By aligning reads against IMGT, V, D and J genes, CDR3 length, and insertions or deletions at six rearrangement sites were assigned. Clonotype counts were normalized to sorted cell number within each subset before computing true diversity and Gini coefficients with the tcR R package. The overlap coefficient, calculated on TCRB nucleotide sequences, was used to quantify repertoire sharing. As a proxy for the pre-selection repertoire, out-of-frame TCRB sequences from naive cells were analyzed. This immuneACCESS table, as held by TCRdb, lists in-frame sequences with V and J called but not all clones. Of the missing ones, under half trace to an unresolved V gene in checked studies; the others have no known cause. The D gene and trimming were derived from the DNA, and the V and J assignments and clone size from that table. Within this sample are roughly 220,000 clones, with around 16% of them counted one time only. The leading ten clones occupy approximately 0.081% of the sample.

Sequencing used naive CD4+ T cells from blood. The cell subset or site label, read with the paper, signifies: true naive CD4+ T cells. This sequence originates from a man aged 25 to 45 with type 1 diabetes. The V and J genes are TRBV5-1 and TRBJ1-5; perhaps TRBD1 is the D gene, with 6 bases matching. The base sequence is TGCGCCAGCAGCTTGGCCCCGACAGGATCGAGCAATCAGCCCCAGCATTTT. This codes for CASSLAPTGSSNQPQHF. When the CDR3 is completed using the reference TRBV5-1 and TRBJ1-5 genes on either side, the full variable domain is KAGVTQTPRYLIKTRGQQVTLSCSPISGHRSVSWYQQTPGQGLQFLFEYFSETQRNKGNFPGRFSGRQFSNSRSEMNVSTLELGDSALYLCASSLAPTGSSNQPQHFGDGTRLSIL.